This is a list of T cell receptor beta chains from one sample in a study of post-analysis software for immune sequencing data. TCRdb passed the PCR reads through MiXCR, listing each CDR3 protein once. The profile shows 160,000 or so distinct CDR3 sequences, 35% to 40% of them singletons. Sequenced here: blood, sampled after autologous hematopoietic stem cell transplantation. The receptors here all came from a girl under 18 with multiple sclerosis. The CDR3 runs from the conserved cysteine through the conserved F or W. D genes are given only for firm matches. Some rows have no size entry. The others give once, few or many, or a class for an expanded clone.

abundance: .
v_gene: TRBV27
j_gene: TRBJ1-2
d_gene: TRBD1
CDR3aa: CASSWLGTGSVYGYTF
CDR3nt: TGTGCCAGCAGTTGGTTGGGGACAGGAAGTGTCTATGGCTACACCTTC

abundance: .
v_gene: TRBV28
j_gene: TRBJ1-1
d_gene: .
CDR3aa: CASSHDGMNTEAFF
CDR3nt: TGTGCCAGCAGCCACGACGGGATGAACACTGAAGCTTTCTTT

abundance: .
v_gene: TRBV20-1
j_gene: TRBJ1-1
d_gene: .
CDR3aa: CSARALGTGLNTEAFF
CDR3nt: TGCAGTGCTAGAGCCCTTGGAACGGGGCTGAACACTGAAGCTTTCTTT

abundance: few
v_gene: TRBV6-1
j_gene: TRBJ2-7
d_gene: TRBD2
CDR3aa: CASSESQLAGGYEQYF
CDR3nt: TGTGCCAGCAGTGAATCCCAACTAGCGGGAGGGTACGAGCAGTACTTC

abundance: few
v_gene: TRBV20-1
j_gene: TRBJ2-5
d_gene: TRBD2
CDR3aa: CSAITSDQETQYF
CDR3nt: TGCAGTGCTATTACTAGCGACCAAGAGACCCAGTACTTC

abundance: .
v_gene: TRBV15
j_gene: TRBJ2-5
d_gene: TRBD2
CDR3aa: CATSVRLAGAQETQYF
CDR3nt: TGTGCCACCAGCGTGCGACTAGCGGGGGCCCAAGAGACCCAGTACTTC

abundance: few
v_gene: TRBV4-3
j_gene: TRBJ1-2
d_gene: .
CDR3aa: CASSQDRVFYGYTF
CDR3nt: TGCGCCAGCAGCCAAGACAGGGTTTTTTATGGCTACACCTTC

abundance: many
v_gene: TRBV15
j_gene: TRBJ2-1
d_gene: .
CDR3aa: CATSRDVGVSYNEQFF
CDR3nt: TGTGCCACCAGCAGAGATGTCGGCGTGTCCTACAATGAGCAGTTCTTC

abundance: .
v_gene: TRBV6-6
j_gene: TRBJ2-1
d_gene: TRBD2
CDR3aa: CAPGLAGEGEQFF
CDR3nt: TGTGCCCCAGGACTAGCGGGAGAAGGTGAGCAGTTCTTC

abundance: .
v_gene: TRBV3-1
j_gene: TRBJ2-1
d_gene: TRBD2
CDR3aa: CASSQDLPMTSGRYNEQFF
CDR3nt: TGTGCCAGCAGCCAAGATCTCCCCATGACTAGCGGGAGATACAATGAGCAGTTCTTC

abundance: .
v_gene: TRBV27
j_gene: TRBJ1-4
d_gene: TRBD1
CDR3aa: CASSLAGGLYEKLFF
CDR3nt: TGTGCCAGCAGTTTAGCAGGGGGTCTTTATGAAAAACTGTTTTTT

abundance: few
v_gene: TRBV29-1
j_gene: TRBJ2-1
d_gene: .
CDR3aa: CSVPGGESIFRVEQFF
CDR3nt: TGCAGCGTCCCCGGGGGCGAGAGTATCTTTCGGGTTGAGCAGTTCTTC

abundance: .
v_gene: TRBV20-1
j_gene: TRBJ2-7
d_gene: TRBD1
CDR3aa: CSAELTLDPRGRPHEQYF
CDR3nt: TGCAGTGCCGAGTTAACGCTAGACCCCAGGGGGCGCCCCCACGAGCAGTACTTC

abundance: .
v_gene: TRBV29-1
j_gene: TRBJ2-7
d_gene: TRBD1
CDR3aa: CSARQGASEQYF
CDR3nt: TGCAGCGCCAGACAGGGTGCGTCCGAGCAGTACTTC

abundance: .
v_gene: TRBV13
j_gene: TRBJ1-2
d_gene: .
CDR3aa: CASSFAGLNYGYTF
CDR3nt: TGTGCCAGCAGCTTCGCAGGGCTGAACTATGGCTACACCTTC

abundance: .
v_gene: TRBV6-5
j_gene: TRBJ1-1
d_gene: TRBD1
CDR3aa: CASTRTGIGTEAFF
CDR3nt: TGTGCCAGCACCCGGACAGGGATTGGCACTGAAGCTTTCTTT

abundance: .
v_gene: TRBV7-2
j_gene: TRBJ1-2
d_gene: TRBD1
CDR3aa: CASSLPAEGAVGYGYTF
CDR3nt: TGTGCCAGCAGCTTACCGGCGGAGGGGGCCGTTGGCTATGGCTACACCTTC

abundance: .
v_gene: TRBV30
j_gene: TRBJ2-1
d_gene: TRBD2
CDR3aa: CAWSNGRAESEQFF
CDR3nt: TGTGCCTGGAGTAACGGGAGGGCCGAGAGTGAGCAGTTCTTC

abundance: .
v_gene: TRBV12-3/TRBV12-4
j_gene: TRBJ1-2
d_gene: .
CDR3aa: CASSFFAMGQGGYTF
CDR3nt: TGTGCCAGCAGTTTTTTCGCGATGGGGCAGGGAGGCTACACCTTC

abundance: .
v_gene: TRBV12-3/TRBV12-4
j_gene: TRBJ2-3
d_gene: TRBD2
CDR3aa: CASSTSGRVEWTDTQYF
CDR3nt: TGTGCCAGCAGCACTAGCGGGAGAGTAGAGTGGACAGATACGCAGTATTTT

abundance: .
v_gene: TRBV20-1
j_gene: TRBJ1-2
d_gene: .
CDR3aa: CSGGGRAPNYGYTF
CDR3nt: TGCAGTGGCGGTGGAAGGGCCCCTAACTATGGCTACACCTTC

abundance: .
v_gene: TRBV15
j_gene: TRBJ1-5
d_gene: .
CDR3aa: CATSRKGPLEDPQPQHF
CDR3nt: TGTGCCACCAGCAGGAAGGGGCCCCTCGAGGACCCTCAGCCCCAGCATTTT

abundance: .
v_gene: TRBV29-1
j_gene: TRBJ1-3
d_gene: .
CDR3aa: CSAWGSAYSGNTIYF
CDR3nt: TGCAGCGCTTGGGGGTCGGCCTACTCTGGAAACACCATATATTTT

abundance: medium-sized
v_gene: TRBV9
j_gene: TRBJ2-1
d_gene: TRBD1
CDR3aa: CASSVAPTGAYNEQFF
CDR3nt: TGTGCCAGCAGCGTAGCTCCTACAGGGGCTTACAATGAGCAGTTCTTC

abundance: many
v_gene: TRBV11-2
j_gene: TRBJ2-1
d_gene: TRBD2
CDR3aa: CASSLAGGGNEQFF
CDR3nt: TGTGCCAGCAGCTTAGCCGGGGGGGGGAATGAGCAGTTCTTC

abundance: few
v_gene: TRBV27
j_gene: TRBJ1-5
d_gene: .
CDR3aa: CASSWGSNQPQHF
CDR3nt: TGTGCCAGCAGTTGGGGGAGCAATCAGCCCCAGCATTTT

abundance: few
v_gene: TRBV5-6
j_gene: TRBJ2-1
d_gene: TRBD1
CDR3aa: CASSTGQGRGEFF
CDR3nt: TGTGCCAGCAGCACCGGACAGGGAAGGGGTGAGTTCTTC

abundance: .
v_gene: TRBV15
j_gene: TRBJ2-1
d_gene: .
CDR3aa: CATSRTPGGPYNEQFF
CDR3nt: TGTGCCACCAGCAGAACCCCCGGGGGACCTTACAATGAGCAGTTCTTC

abundance: few
v_gene: TRBV5-1
j_gene: TRBJ2-1
d_gene: .
CDR3aa: CASSLEGVGYNEQFF
CDR3nt: TGCGCCAGCAGCTTGGAAGGAGTAGGTTACAATGAGCAGTTCTTC

abundance: few
v_gene: TRBV5-1
j_gene: TRBJ2-1
d_gene: .
CDR3aa: CASSEMSGDSSYNEQFF
CDR3nt: TGCGCCAGCAGCGAGATGTCAGGGGATAGCTCCTACAATGAGCAGTTCTTC

abundance: few
v_gene: TRBV6-6
j_gene: TRBJ1-6
d_gene: .
CDR3aa: CASSYSTGLGSSPLHF
CDR3nt: TGTGCCAGCAGTTACTCGACGGGACTGGGCAGTTCACCCCTCCACTTT

abundance: many
v_gene: TRBV20-1
j_gene: TRBJ1-4
d_gene: .
CDR3aa: CSAQPPDAEKLFF
CDR3nt: TGCAGTGCCCAGCCCCCTGATGCGGAAAAACTGTTTTTT

abundance: many
v_gene: TRBV29-1
j_gene: TRBJ1-2
d_gene: .
CDR3aa: CSVESGRGGYTF
CDR3nt: TGCAGCGTTGAATCAGGGCGAGGTGGCTACACCTTC

abundance: many
v_gene: TRBV12-3/TRBV12-4
j_gene: TRBJ2-7
d_gene: .
CDR3aa: CASSFMAGYYEQYF
CDR3nt: TGTGCCAGCAGTTTTATGGCGGGGTATTACGAGCAGTACTTC

abundance: few
v_gene: TRBV12-3/TRBV12-4
j_gene: TRBJ2-2
d_gene: TRBD2
CDR3aa: CASRKAGLGTGELFF
CDR3nt: TGTGCCAGCAGAAAAGCGGGACTGGGCACCGGGGAGCTGTTTTTT

abundance: once
v_gene: TRBV5-1
j_gene: TRBJ2-7
d_gene: TRBD2
CDR3aa: CASSFLAGSSYEQYF
CDR3nt: TGCGCCAGCAGCTTCTTAGCGGGTAGCTCCTACGAGCAGTACTTC

abundance: few
v_gene: TRBV7-8
j_gene: TRBJ1-4
d_gene: .
CDR3aa: CASSRGRTNEKLFF
CDR3nt: TGTGCCAGCAGCCGGGGGCGAACTAATGAAAAACTGTTTTTT

abundance: few
v_gene: TRBV4-3
j_gene: TRBJ2-5
d_gene: TRBD2
CDR3aa: CASSQDQAGVQETQYF
CDR3nt: TGCGCCAGCAGCCAAGATCAAGCGGGAGTTCAAGAGACCCAGTACTTC

abundance: .
v_gene: TRBV28
j_gene: TRBJ1-2
d_gene: .
CDR3aa: CASSPLDRNYGYTF
CDR3nt: TGTGCCAGCAGCCCCCTTGACAGGAACTATGGCTACACCTTC

abundance: .
v_gene: TRBV12-3/TRBV12-4
j_gene: TRBJ1-2
d_gene: TRBD1
CDR3aa: CASSPGTGGHGYTF
CDR3nt: TGTGCCAGCAGCCCCGGGACAGGAGGGCATGGCTACACCTTC

abundance: few
v_gene: TRBV5-6
j_gene: TRBJ2-1
d_gene: TRBD2
CDR3aa: CASSVWTSGAYNEQFF
CDR3nt: TGTGCCAGCAGCGTCTGGACTAGCGGAGCCTACAATGAGCAGTTCTTC

abundance: many
v_gene: TRBV12-3/TRBV12-4
j_gene: TRBJ2-7
d_gene: .
CDR3aa: CASRPGASYEQYF
CDR3nt: TGTGCCAGCAGACCCGGGGCATCCTACGAGCAGTACTTC

abundance: .
v_gene: TRBV21-1
j_gene: TRBJ2-1
d_gene: .
CDR3aa: CAVVRKHEQFF
CDR3nt: TGTGCCGTCGTCCGTAAACATGAGCAGTTCTTC

abundance: many
v_gene: TRBV9
j_gene: TRBJ2-5
d_gene: .
CDR3aa: CASSSSGAGAETQYF
CDR3nt: TGTGCCAGCAGCTCATCCGGGGCAGGGGCAGAGACCCAGTACTTC

abundance: many
v_gene: TRBV29-1
j_gene: TRBJ2-7
d_gene: .
CDR3aa: CSVESKGHPYEQYF
CDR3nt: TGCAGCGTTGAATCCAAGGGGCATCCTTACGAGCAGTACTTC

abundance: .
v_gene: TRBV30
j_gene: TRBJ2-5
d_gene: TRBD2
CDR3aa: CAWTSGRARETQYF
CDR3nt: TGTGCCTGGACTAGCGGGAGGGCCAGAGAGACCCAGTACTTC

abundance: .
v_gene: TRBV29-1
j_gene: TRBJ1-1
d_gene: .
CDR3aa: CSVEGHTEAFF
CDR3nt: TGCAGCGTTGAAGGGCACACTGAAGCTTTCTTT

abundance: .
v_gene: TRBV25-1
j_gene: TRBJ2-3
d_gene: TRBD2
CDR3aa: CASSRPGTSGGDTQYF
CDR3nt: TGTGCCAGCAGCCGACCTGGGACTAGCGGGGGTGATACGCAGTATTTT

abundance: once
v_gene: TRBV20-1
j_gene: TRBJ2-1
d_gene: TRBD2
CDR3aa: CSAWEIAGGSYNVQFF
CDR3nt: TGCAGTGCTTGGGAGATAGCGGGAGGGTCCTACAATGTGCAGTTCTTC

abundance: .
v_gene: TRBV20-1
j_gene: TRBJ2-1
d_gene: TRBD2
CDR3aa: CSAGARLAGSYNEQFF
CDR3nt: TGCAGTGCTGGGGCCCGACTAGCGGGCTCCTACAATGAGCAGTTCTTC

abundance: .
v_gene: TRBV29-1
j_gene: TRBJ2-1
d_gene: .
CDR3aa: CSAMKGGEETQFF
CDR3nt: TGCAGCGCTATGAAGGGGGGGGAAGAGACCCAGTTCTTC

abundance: .
v_gene: TRBV7-9
j_gene: TRBJ1-4
d_gene: .
CDR3aa: CASSLDNGKLFF
CDR3nt: TGTGCCAGCAGCTTAGACAATGGGAAACTGTTTTTT

abundance: .
v_gene: TRBV7-2
j_gene: TRBJ2-1
d_gene: .
CDR3aa: CASSPGHSGAEQFF
CDR3nt: TGTGCCAGCAGCCCGGGACATTCTGGGGCTGAGCAGTTCTTC